The 9 T cell receptor beta chains below come from one sample, sequenced in a study of cytomegalovirus exposure and HLA in healthy donors. Primers included in the PCR were 60 Vbeta and 13 Jbeta primers. Assay: immunoSEQ multiplex PCR; the TCRdb copy retains only in-frame clones and omits some. The table includes over 150,000 clones, 55% to 70% detected once. Sequencing was done on a sample of PBMCs. These receptors originate from a woman aged 40 to 55 in good health and CMV-seropositive.

The chain employs TRBV10-3 and TRBJ2-5; 9 positions match TRBD1. This CDR3 comprises 14 residues. Germline trimming cut 4 bases from V and 4 bases from J; bases unmatched to any gene: 4. The V gene's germline CDR1 is ENHRY and CDR2 SYGVKD. The CDR3 is CAISVDRGRETQYF. For the CDR3, the DNA is TGTGCCATCAGTGTTGACAGGGGGAGAGAGACCCAGTACTTC.

By frequency in the sample, this clone is large. The chain couples TRBV5-4 to TRBJ2-7; 8 bases line up with TRBD2. Germline V gene sequence: CDR1 SGHNT, CDR2 YYREEE (reference sequence). The CDR3 is 14 residues long. V gave up 4 bases and J gave up 4 bases; unmatched junction bases: 7. This CDR3 is CASSVRGAVYEQYF. The DNA for the CDR3 is TGTGCCAGCAGCGTGCGGGGGGCGGTTTACGAGCAGTACTTC.

The chain recombines TRBV7-9 with TRBJ1-5; weak D call: TRBD1 (6 bases). This CDR3 contains 13 residues. Deletions cut 4 bases from V and 7 bases from J, with 11 bases between. The germline CDR1 and CDR2 sequences are SEHNR and FQNEAQ (reference sequence). The CDR3, as DNA: TGTGCCAGCAGCTCAGGACAGTTACAGCCCCAGCATTTT. This sequence encodes CASSSGQLQPQHF.

This chain joins TRBV5-6 and TRBJ2-7, with a weak D call TRBD1 (6 bases). Germline loops: CDR1 SGHDT, CDR2 YYEEEE. The CDR3 is 14 residues long. The V end lost 1 base, the J end lost 1 base, and 9 bases lay between the germline ends. The CDR3 DNA sequence: TGTGCCAGCAGCTTGCAGGGGATTTCCTACGAGCAGTACTTC. Protein product: CASSLQGISYEQYF.

The chain links TRBV29-1 to TRBJ2-2; a possible D gene is TRBD1 (6 bases). The CDR3 is 14 amino acids. Trimming left V 3 bases short and J 5 bases short, with 13 bases between. CDR1 SQVTM and CDR2 ANQGSEA come from the germline V gene. CDR3 nucleotide sequence: TGCAGCGTTGAGGGGCAGGGGCGAACCGGGGAGCTGTTTTTT. It codes for CSVEGQGRTGELFF.

The rearrangement uses TRBV4-1 and TRBJ2-7, with 10 bases identical to TRBD2. The germline V gene has CDR1 MGHRA and CDR2 YSYEKL. The junction had 2 bases not matched to a gene; V was cut back by 1 base and J by 2 bases. This CDR3 is built from 15 residues. The CDR3 DNA reads TGCGCCAGCAGCCAAGTAGCGGGAGGCCCCTACGAGCAGTACTTC. It codes for CASSQVAGGPYEQYF.

The rearrangement joins TRBV18 to TRBJ2-5, with 7 bases matching TRBD2. The better agreement between TRBJ2-7 and the DNA end casts doubt on the J call. CDR1 and CDR2 from the germline V gene are KGHSH and LQKENI. This CDR3 comprises 16 residues. The CDR3 sequence is CASSPVGGEFSYEQYF. As DNA, the CDR3 is TGTGCCAGCTCACCGGTTGGGGGGGAGTTCTCCTACGAGCAGTACTTC.

J is TRBJ2-4 and V is TRBV2, with 8 bases lining up with TRBD1. With 7 bases clipped from V and 7 bases from J, the junction kept 9 bases outside the gene matches. The germline gives CDR1 SNHLY, CDR2 FYNNEI. The CDR3 consists of 14 residues. The CDR3 protein is CASTRGQGRNIQYF. DNA of the CDR3: TGTGCCAGCACCAGGGGGCAGGGTAGGAACATTCAGTACTTC.

The J gene is TRBJ1-1, the V gene TRBV4-1; D is unresolved. The ends were cut back, 1 base at V and 10 bases at J, with 10 bases in the middle. The CDR3 consists of 12 residues. CDR1 is MGHRA, CDR2 YSYEKL, per germline. The CDR3 nucleotides are TGCGCCAGCAGCCAAGTTGGCTCGGGAGCTTTCTTT. It encodes CASSQVGSGAFF.